Reported below is one TCR beta chain. What it binds is unknown. Only in-frame clones appear in the TCRdb table, and some are missing; sequencing was by immunoSEQ multiplex PCR. The sample lists over 3,000 clones, approximately 85% occurring once. This entry is derived from a study of immune evolution from preneoplasia to lung adenocarcinoma. At the level of the study: HLA loss of heterozygosity: over 5.5% AIS, about 15% MIA, over 25% ADC, none AAH. General study points: Clonality was highest in normal lung, lower in later-stage lesions apparently. Compared with EGFR-mutant or double wild-type lesions, KRAS-mutant nodules were more clonal.

This CDR3 has 15 amino acids. Germline CDR1 reads SGHRS; CDR2 reads YFSETQ. With 8 bases clipped from V and 4 bases from J, the junction kept 8 bases outside the gene matches. What was sequenced was FFPE invasive lung adenocarcinoma tissue. This rearrangement joins TRBV5-1 to TRBJ2-3; TRBD2 aligns across 12 bases. The receptor was derived from a person in their fifties with lung adenocarcinoma. The CDR3, as DNA: TGCGCCAGGGTTACTAGCGGGGGGTGCCCAGATACGCAGTATTTT. Its protein product is CARVTSGGCPDTQYF.